A single sample is the source of the 12 T cell receptor beta chains below, sequenced in a study of prognosis after radiotherapy for stage I lung cancer. Amplicons of TCR beta CDR3 were generated from genomic DNA by two-round multiplex PCR. With primers specific to each TRBV and TRBJ gene, the first-round PCR was performed. A single record per CDR3 protein comes from TCRdb applying MiXCR to the multiplex PCR reads. The sample has about 27,000 distinct CDR3 sequences; around 30% are singletons. Source: PBMCs, taken before or after stereotactic body radiation therapy (not recorded which). Receptors were obtained from a donor over 45 with non-small cell lung cancer.

This clonotype was counted a single time. The J gene is TRBJ2-2, the V gene TRBV2; D remains unclear. CDR1 is SNHLY and CDR2 is FYNNEI in the germline V gene. This CDR3 contains 14 residues. V gave up 5 bases and J gave up 2 bases, with 9 bases separating them. The CDR3 loop reads CASSWAANTGELFF. The CDR3 DNA sequence: TGTGCCAGCAGTTGGGCAGCTAACACCGGGGAGCTGTTTTTT.

This clonotype was counted at least ten times. The chain is built from TRBV6-2 or TRBV6-3 and TRBJ2-2; TRBD2 agrees at 8 bases. The CDR3 runs 16 residues. V trimming: 1 base; J trimming: 6 bases; junction bases outside the gene matches: 7. Germline V gene lookup returns CDR1 MNHEY and CDR2 SVGEGT. The CDR3 nucleotides read TGTGCCAGCAGTTACTTTGGCGGGAGGAATCCCGGGGAGCTGTTTTTT. Translating it yields CASSYFGGRNPGELFF.

The gene calls are TRBV6-1 and TRBJ1-2; 10 nucleotides align to TRBD1. With V trimmed by 5 bases and J by 10 bases, 7 bases remained unmatched. This CDR3 is 13 amino acids long. The V gene's germline CDR1 is MNHNS and CDR2 SASEGT. This CDR3 is CASSKPGQGSYTF. As DNA, the CDR3 is TGTGCCAGCAGTAAACCGGGACAGGGGTCCTACACCTTC.

This clonotype was found many times. CDR3: CASTFSTAGKTNVLTF. CDR3 DNA: TGCGCCAGCACTTTTTCGACCGCAGGGAAGACCAACGTCCTGACTTTC. This sequence joins TRBV5-1 and TRBJ2-6, with D perhaps matching TRBD1 (5 bases). CDR1 is SGHRS and CDR2 is YFSETQ in the germline V gene. There are 16 residues in the CDR3. V lost 6 bases, J lost 8 bases, and 21 bases lay in between.

Ten or more counts support this clonotype. The V call is TRBV3-1, the J call TRBJ1-2; D possibly corresponds to TRBD1 (5 bases). Germline CDR1 LGHDT, CDR2 YNNKEL (reference sequence). Trimming removed 7 bases at V and 4 bases at J, with 16 bases between. The CDR3 has 14 amino acids. Written as DNA, the CDR3 is TGTGCCAGCACCCAGACGCAGGGAACCTATGGCTACACCTTC. Translated, it gives CASTQTQGTYGYTF.

This clonotype has ten or more counts. The rearrangement joins TRBV5-1 to TRBJ1-4; TRBD1 agrees at 8 bases. CDR3 length: 15 residues. CDR1 is SGHRS, CDR2 YFSETQ, per germline. Trimming at V came to 2 bases and at J to 5 bases, leaving 5 bases not matched to a gene. DNA of the CDR3: TGCGCCAGCAGCTTAGCCGGGACAGGAAATGAAAAACTGTTTTTT. Translating gives CASSLAGTGNEKLFF.

This clonotype was detected ten times or more. The CDR3 protein is CASRPRFGGYTF. CDR3 DNA sequence: TGTGCCAGCAGGCCACGATTTGGTGGCTACACCTTC. The rearrangement uses TRBV6-1 and TRBJ1-2; D is unresolved. Germline assignment: CDR1 MNHNS and CDR2 SASEGT. The CDR3 loop spans 12 amino acids. The V end was cut by 6 bases, the J end by 7 bases, with 12 bases between.

The chain has TRBV6-1 and TRBJ2-1, with TRBD2 matching over 11 bases. Losses at the gene ends were 10 bases for V and 6 bases for J; bases not matched to a gene: 5. The germline V gene has CDR1 MNHNS and CDR2 SASEGT. The CDR3 consists of 13 residues. The CDR3 DNA follows: TGTGCCACCCGACTAGCGGGAATCAATGAGCAGTTCTTC. Its protein is CATRLAGINEQFF.

This clonotype was seen many times. The genes are TRBV7-2 and TRBJ1-1; D remains unclear. Germline loops: CDR1 SGHTA, CDR2 FQGNSA. Between the trimmed V and J ends, which lost 0 bases and 1 base, there was a span of 9 bases. CDR3 length: 15 residues. CDR3 loop: CASSLAGIGNTEAFF. As DNA, the CDR3 is TGTGCCAGCAGCTTAGCGGGAATAGGGAACACTGAAGCTTTCTTT.

V is TRBV7-8 and J is TRBJ1-1; D unresolved. Germline lookup yields CDR1 SGHVS and CDR2 FQNEAQ. The CDR3 is 15 residues long. Trimming cost V 2 bases and J 3 bases, with 13 bases left between them. CDR3 nucleotide sequence: TGTGCCAGCAGCTTATTTTCCGCCGATTACACTGAAGCTTTCTTT. This codes for CASSLFSADYTEAFF.

This clonotype has a count of ten or more. J is TRBJ2-1 and V is TRBV11-2, with 8 nucleotides matching TRBD1. J lost 8 bases, V lost 0 bases, and 6 bases had no gene match. CDR1 is SGHAT and CDR2 is FQNNGV in the germline V gene. The CDR3 contains 15 residues. The CDR3 spells CASSLDNRGYDEQFF. CDR3 DNA: TGTGCCAGCAGCTTAGATAACAGGGGGTACGATGAGCAGTTCTTC. The variable domain in full, completed from reference TRBV11-2 and TRBJ2-1, reads EAGVAQSPRYKIIEKRQSVAFWCNPISGHATLYWYQQILGQGPKLLIQFQNNGVVDDSQLPKDRFSAERLKGVDSTLKIQPAKLEDSAVYLCASSLDNRGYDEQFFGPGTRLTVL.

Details on this clonotype: A far larger clone is one nucleotide away, so this likely arose from a read error. The V and J genes are TRBV7-9 and TRBJ1-6; 7 bases match TRBD1. The CDR3 has 16 amino acids. Germline V lookup: CDR1 SEHNR, CDR2 FQNEAQ (reference sequence). The trim removed 5 bases at V and 6 bases at J, leaving 10 bases unmatched. The CDR3 spells CASSHNWDSANSPLHF. In DNA form, the CDR3 reads TGTGCCAGCAGCCACAATTGGGACAGTGCTAATTCACCCCTCCACTTT.